The present TCR beta chain was sequenced within a study of beta chain features in type 1 diabetes. Whole-study context: Sorted cell examination encompassed over 90,000,000 cells across all samples.

One heparinised blood draw, averaging about 100 mL, came from each donor. Every sorted population was more than 95% pure. The CDR3 loop spans 15 amino acids. CDR1 is SGHNT and CDR2 is YENEEA in the germline V gene. The V gene end was trimmed by 1 base and the J gene end by 4 bases; junction bases not matched to a gene: 2. Study results and caveats: Shorter TCRB CDR3s, moderately but significantly so, marked every one of the four CD4+ subsets in Type 1 diabetes patients.

What was sequenced were expressed TCRB transcripts, since all of the isolated RNA had been reverse transcribed. Only in-frame clones appear in the TCRdb table, and some are missing; sequencing was by immunoSEQ multiplex PCR. The table has 900,000 or so clones, roughly a sixth seen once; the top ten hold 0.02% to 0.03%. This clone was seen a few times. Its specificity is unknown. The sequencing sample was made of naive CD4+ T cells from blood. The genes are TRBV11-3 and TRBJ2-1; 9 bases align to TRBD1. This sequence originates from a woman aged 18-30 years in good health. CDR3 residues: CASSLGTGDYNEQFF. In DNA, the CDR3 is TGTGCCAGCAGCTTAGGGACAGGGGATTACAATGAGCAGTTCTTC.